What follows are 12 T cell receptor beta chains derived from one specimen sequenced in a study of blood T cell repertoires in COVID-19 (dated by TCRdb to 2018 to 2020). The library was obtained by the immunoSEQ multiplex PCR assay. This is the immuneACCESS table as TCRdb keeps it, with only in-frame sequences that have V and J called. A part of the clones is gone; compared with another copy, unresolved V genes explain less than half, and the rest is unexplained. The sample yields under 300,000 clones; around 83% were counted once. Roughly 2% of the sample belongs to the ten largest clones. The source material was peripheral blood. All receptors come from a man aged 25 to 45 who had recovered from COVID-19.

CDR3 in DNA: TGCAGCATAGACAGGGGGAAGAGAGAGACCCAGTACTTC. This translates into CSIDRGKRETQYF. The chain couples TRBV29-1 to TRBJ2-5, with TRBD1 matching over 9 bases. The CDR3 runs to 13 residues. Trimming at V came to 8 bases and at J to 4 bases, leaving 8 bases not matched to a gene. Germline assignment: CDR1 SQVTM and CDR2 ANQGSEA. Full variable domain (rest looked up from reference TRBV29-1 and TRBJ2-5): SAVISQKPSRDICQRGTSLTIQCQVDSQVTMMFWYRQQPGQSLTLIATANQGSEATYESGFVIDKFPISRPNLTFSTLTVSNMSPEDSSIYLCSIDRGKRETQYFGPGTRLLVL.

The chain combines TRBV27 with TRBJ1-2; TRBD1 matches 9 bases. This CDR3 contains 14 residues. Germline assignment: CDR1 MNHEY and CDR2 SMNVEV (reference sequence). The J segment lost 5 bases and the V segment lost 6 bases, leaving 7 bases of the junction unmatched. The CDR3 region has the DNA TGTGCCAGCAGCCCGGACAGGGGAATATATGGCTACACCTTC. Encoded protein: CASSPDRGIYGYTF.

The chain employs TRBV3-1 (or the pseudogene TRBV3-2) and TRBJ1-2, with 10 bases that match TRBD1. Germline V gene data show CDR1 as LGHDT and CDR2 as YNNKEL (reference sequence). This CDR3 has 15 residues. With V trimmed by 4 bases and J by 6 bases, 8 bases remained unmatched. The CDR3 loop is CASSPGTGELHGYTF. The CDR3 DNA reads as TGTGCCAGCAGCCCGGGGACAGGGGAACTTCATGGCTACACCTTC.

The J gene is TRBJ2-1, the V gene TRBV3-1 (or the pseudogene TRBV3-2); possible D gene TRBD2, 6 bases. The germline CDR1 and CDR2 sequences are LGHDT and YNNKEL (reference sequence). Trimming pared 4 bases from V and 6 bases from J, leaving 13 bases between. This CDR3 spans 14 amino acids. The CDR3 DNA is TGTGCCAGCAGCCCAGATCAGGGAGGCAATGAGCAGTTCTTC. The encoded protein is CASSPDQGGNEQFF.

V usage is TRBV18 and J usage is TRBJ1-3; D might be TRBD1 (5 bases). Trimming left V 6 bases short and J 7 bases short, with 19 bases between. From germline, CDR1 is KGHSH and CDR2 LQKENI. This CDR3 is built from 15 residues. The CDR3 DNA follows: TGTGCCAGCTCTCTTTCAAACACGAAGGGGAACACCATATATTTT. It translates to CASSLSNTKGNTIYF.

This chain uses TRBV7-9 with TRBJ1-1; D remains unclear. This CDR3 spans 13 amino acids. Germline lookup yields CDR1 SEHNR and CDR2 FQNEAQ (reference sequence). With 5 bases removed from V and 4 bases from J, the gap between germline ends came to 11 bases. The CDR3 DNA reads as TGTGCCAGCAGCACTCCCGGGAGCACTGAAGCTTTCTTT. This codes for CASSTPGSTEAFF.

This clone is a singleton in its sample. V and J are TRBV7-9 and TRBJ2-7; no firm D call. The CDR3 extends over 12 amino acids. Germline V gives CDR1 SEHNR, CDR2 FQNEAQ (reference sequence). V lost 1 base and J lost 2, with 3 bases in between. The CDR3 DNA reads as TGTGCCAGCAGCTTAGGAGCCTACGAGCAGTACTTC. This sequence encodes CASSLGAYEQYF. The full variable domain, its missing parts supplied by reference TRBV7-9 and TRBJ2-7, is DTGVSQNPRHKITKRGQNVTFRCDPISEHNRLYWYRQTLGQGPEFLTYFQNEAQLEKSRLLSDRFSAERPKGSFSTLEIQRTEQGDSAMYLCASSLGAYEQYFGPGTRLTVT.

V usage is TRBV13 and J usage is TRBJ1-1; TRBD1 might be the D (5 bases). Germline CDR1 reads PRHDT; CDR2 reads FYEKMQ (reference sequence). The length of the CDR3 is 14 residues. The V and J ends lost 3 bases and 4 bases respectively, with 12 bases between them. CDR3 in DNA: TGTGCCAGCAGCTTGGGGAAAGGGGTCACTGAAGCTTTCTTT. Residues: CASSLGKGVTEAFF.

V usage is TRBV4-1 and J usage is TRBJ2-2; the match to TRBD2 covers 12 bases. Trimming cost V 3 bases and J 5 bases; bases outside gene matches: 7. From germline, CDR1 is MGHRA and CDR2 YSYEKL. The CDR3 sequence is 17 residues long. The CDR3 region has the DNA TGCGCCAGCAGCCATTCCGGGACTAGCGGGCGTACCGGGGAGCTGTTTTTT. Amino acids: CASSHSGTSGRTGELFF.

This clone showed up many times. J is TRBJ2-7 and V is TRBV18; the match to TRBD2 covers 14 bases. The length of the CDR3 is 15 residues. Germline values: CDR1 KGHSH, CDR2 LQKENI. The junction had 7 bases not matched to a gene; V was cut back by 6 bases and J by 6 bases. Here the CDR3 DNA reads TGTGCCAGCTCCCCGGGGACTAGCGGGGGTGGCGAGCAGTACTTC. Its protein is CASSPGTSGGGEQYF.

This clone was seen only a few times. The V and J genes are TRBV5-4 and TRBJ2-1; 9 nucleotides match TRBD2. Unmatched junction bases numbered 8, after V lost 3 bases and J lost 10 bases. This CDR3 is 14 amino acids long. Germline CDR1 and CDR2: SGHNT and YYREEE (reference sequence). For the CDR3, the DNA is TGTGCCAGCAGCTCTGCGGGGGGGTCTCGCGAGCAGTTCTTC. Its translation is CASSSAGGSREQFF.

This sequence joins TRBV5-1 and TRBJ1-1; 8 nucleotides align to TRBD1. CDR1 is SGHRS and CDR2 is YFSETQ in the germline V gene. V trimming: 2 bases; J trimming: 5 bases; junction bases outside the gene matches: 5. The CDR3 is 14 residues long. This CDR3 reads CASSLQGGGTEAFF. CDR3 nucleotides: TGCGCCAGCAGCTTACAGGGGGGAGGAACTGAAGCTTTCTTT.